The clone carrying this TCR beta chain was counted once. This CDR3 fails to terminate in the conserved phenylalanine or tryptophan, so it likely reflects a read error. With a J-beta primer mix and a sample-barcoded 5' primer, a second PCR ran about 6 to 11 cycles. There were at least 2.5 million CDR3-containing paired-end reads obtained from each sample. TCRdb ran MiXCR on the 5' RACE reads and lists one entry per CDR3 protein. Among 800,000 or so distinct CDR3 sequences listed, 25% were seen once. The sample originates from a study of blood T cells in healthy people across ages. They isolated at least 6 million PBMCs from each sample. RNA extraction gave at least 5.5 micrograms of total RNA per sample. From germline, CDR1 is SSHAT and CDR2 FNYEAQ (reference sequence). The CDR3 sequence is 15 residues long. The same data also contributed to another study, on T cells of mothers and their children.

Specimen: blood. The V gene is TRBV7-7, the J gene TRBJ2-1; either TRBD1 or TRBD2 may supply D (5 bases each). This TCR was sampled from a boy between 10 and 17 years old in good health. CDR3 DNA sequence: TGTGCTAGCTCCCGAGCCGGGGCGCAGAACAATGAGCAGTTCCTC. Protein product: CASSRAGAQNNEQFL.